Listed below are T cell receptor beta chains from one sample, sequenced in a study of cytomegalovirus exposure and HLA in healthy donors. TCRdb keeps only in-frame clones here, not all; method: immunoSEQ multiplex PCR. The sample yields about 120,000 clones, about 96% seen once. Material: PBMCs. These receptors all stem from a man aged 18 to 30 in good health and CMV-seronegative. The CDR3 runs from the conserved cysteine through the conserved F or W. Fields, in order: CDR3 length, V gene, J gene, D gene, CDR3 protein, CDR3 DNA. D genes are given only for firm matches.

15,TRBV28,TRBJ2-2,TRBD1,CASRYRGQLTGELFF,TGTGCCAGCAGGTACAGGGGGCAACTCACCGGGGAGCTGTTTTTT
19,TRBV7-3,TRBJ2-7,TRBD2,CASSSPVKSPGTSSYEQYF,TGTGCCAGCAGCTCCCCCGTAAAAAGTCCCGGGACTAGCAGCTACGAGCAGTACTTC
13,TRBV7-8,TRBJ2-2,NA,CASSLQVHGELFF,TGTGCCAGCAGCTTACAGGTTCACGGGGAGCTGTTTTTT
15,TRBV6-6,TRBJ2-7,TRBD1,CASSATGTGAYEQYF,TGTGCCAGCAGTGCTACCGGGACAGGCGCTTACGAGCAGTACTTC
13,TRBV9,TRBJ2-1,TRBD1,CASSPTGADEQFF,TGTGCCAGCAGCCCGACAGGGGCCGATGAGCAGTTCTTC
15,TRBV28,TRBJ2-6,NA,CATKSGISGANVLTF,TGTGCCACGAAATCGGGAATCTCTGGGGCCAACGTCCTGACTTTC
16,TRBV19,TRBJ2-3,TRBD2,CASSGGPGGVADTQYF,TGTGCCAGTAGTGGTGGACCGGGAGGGGTAGCTGATACGCAGTATTTT
16,TRBV6-4,TRBJ2-3,TRBD2,CASSDQGLAGSATQYF,TGTGCCAGCAGTGACCAGGGACTAGCCGGTTCGGCTACGCAGTATTTT
16,TRBV5-1,TRBJ2-1,TRBD2,CASSSGGLAGNNEQFF,TGCGCCAGCAGCTCCGGGGGGCTAGCGGGCAACAATGAGCAGTTCTTC
15,TRBV27,TRBJ2-1,NA,CASSSPGGTGNEQFF,TGTGCCAGCAGTTCCCCTGGTGGGACTGGGAATGAGCAGTTCTTC
13,TRBV19,TRBJ2-1,NA,CATSGYSYNEQFF,TGTGCCACAAGCGGGTACTCCTACAATGAGCAGTTCTTC
17,TRBV7-3,TRBJ2-2,TRBD2,CASSFGLAHGYTGELFF,TGTGCCAGCAGCTTCGGACTAGCCCACGGTTACACCGGGGAGCTGTTTTTT
14,TRBV4-3,TRBJ2-3,NA,CASSQREGPNTQYF,TGCGCCAGCAGCCAACGGGAAGGGCCAAATACGCAGTATTTT